This T cell receptor (beta chain) was captured by sequencing in a study of graft-versus-host responses after intestinal transplantation. Study overall: Anti-thymocyte globulin induction was given to all recipients, followed by tacrolimus and steroids for 2 to 4 years.

On this clone itself: Its antigen is as yet unknown.

Assay used: immunoSEQ multiplex PCR; TCRdb lists only in-frame clones, some missing. Of around 100,000 clones listed, about 90% are singletons. Trimming shortened V by 3 bases and J by 2 bases, and 8 bases separated the two germline ends. This CDR3 comprises 14 residues. The germline CDR1 and CDR2 sequences are MGHDK and SYGVNS. This TCR was recovered from a human donor who was the organ donor for an intestinal transplant. The material sequenced was unstimulated CD4+ T cells sorted from spleen or lymph node cells, taken before transplant. This chain joins TRBV25-1 and TRBJ1-3, with a possible D match to TRBD1 (6 bases). The chain's CDR3 is CASSDTGTGNTIYF. Here the CDR3 DNA reads TGTGCCAGCAGTGATACAGGGACTGGAAACACCATATATTTT.